One sample yielded the 22 T cell receptor beta chains listed below, sequenced in a study of blood T cell repertoires in COVID-19. Sequencing was performed with immunoSEQ multiplex PCR; in TCRdb, only in-frame clones are kept and a portion is missing. This table holds around 270,000 clones, 80% to 90% found once. Sequencing was done on a sample of peripheral blood. These receptors all stem from a woman aged 45-60 years with acute or convalescent COVID-19.

This clone was recorded a few times. The V gene is TRBV12-3 or TRBV12-4, the J gene TRBJ1-6; D gene ambiguous. The length of the CDR3 is 12 residues. The V end was cut by 6 bases, the J end by 8 bases, with 8 bases between. The CDR3 DNA reads TGTGCCAGCAGACCCGCGGATTCACCCCTCCACTTT. It codes for CASRPADSPLHF.

The chain combines TRBV19 with TRBJ2-7, with TRBD2 matching over 8 bases. Germline V CDR1 and CDR2: LNHDA, SQIVND (reference sequence). V was pared by 6 bases and J by 7 bases, with 14 bases of the junction left unmatched. The CDR3 contains 15 residues. The CDR3 here is CASRIQSGGSEEQYF. The CDR3 nucleotides read TGTGCCAGTAGGATACAAAGCGGGGGTAGTGAGGAGCAGTACTTC.

This clone was seen a few times. The chain recombines TRBV29-1 with TRBJ1-2, with 7 bases matching TRBD1. Germline V lookup: CDR1 SQVTM, CDR2 ANQGSEA. The CDR3 is 16 amino acids. After removal of 1 base from V and 1 base from J, the junction contained 9 bases not matched to a gene. In DNA, the CDR3 is TGCAGCGTTGAAGCCATGAAAACAGGGGTTAACTATGGCTACACCTTC. It translates to CSVEAMKTGVNYGYTF.

The chain is built from TRBV27 and TRBJ1-2; 8 nucleotides line up with TRBD1. Losses at the gene ends were 2 bases for V and 6 bases for J; bases not matched to a gene: 5. This CDR3 is 14 amino acids long. CDR1 and CDR2 (germline): MNHEY, SMNVEV (reference sequence). The CDR3 loop is CASSLRTGWNGYTF. The CDR3 nucleotides are TGTGCCAGCAGTTTACGGACAGGGTGGAATGGCTACACCTTC.

V usage is TRBV5-6 and J usage is TRBJ1-4; TRBD1 is a possible D gene (6 bases). CDR3 length equals 14 residues. Germline CDR1 and CDR2: SGHDT and YYEEEE. V was shortened by 4 bases and J by 6 bases, with 13 bases between the two germline ends. The chain's CDR3 is CASSLGQWDEKLFF. The CDR3 nucleotides read TGTGCCAGCAGCCTCGGACAGTGGGATGAAAAACTGTTTTTT.

The J gene is TRBJ2-5, the V gene TRBV7-2; D gene ambiguous. Trimming took 0 bases from V and 0 from J, leaving 2 bases between them. This CDR3 has 13 residues. The germline V gene encodes CDR1 SGHTA and CDR2 FQGNSA. CDR3 coding DNA: TGTGCCAGCAGCTTAGCCTACCAAGAGACCCAGTACTTC. Encoded protein: CASSLAYQETQYF.

This chain links TRBV2 with TRBJ2-7, with D tentatively TRBD2 (6 bases). This CDR3 has 12 residues. CDR1 SNHLY and CDR2 FYNNEI come from the germline V gene. Between the trimmed V and J ends, which lost 6 bases and 6 bases, there was a span of 12 bases. Written as DNA, the CDR3 is TGTGCCAGCAGAGACCGGGGGTTCGAGCAGTACTTC. This codes for CASRDRGFEQYF.

The chain links TRBV5-3 to TRBJ2-1, with TRBD2 identical over 13 bases. TRBV5-3 is an ORF, and what it does is uncertain. CDR3 size: 13 residues. V gave up 4 bases and J gave up 10 bases; unmatched junction bases: 2. The CDR3 spells CARSRTSGGEQFF. CDR3 bases: TGTGCCAGAAGCAGGACTAGCGGGGGCGAGCAGTTCTTC.

V usage is TRBV7-8 and J usage is TRBJ1-6, with D possibly TRBD1 on 6 matching bases. The germline V and J ends were trimmed by 4 bases and 0 bases, with 10 bases remaining between them. CDR1 is SGHVS and CDR2 is FQNEAQ in the germline V gene. The CDR3 spans 16 residues. CDR3: CASSWTASSYNSPLHF. As DNA, the CDR3 is TGTGCCAGCAGCTGGACAGCCAGCTCCTATAATTCACCCCTCCACTTT.

The chain links TRBV28 to TRBJ1-5; D not resolved. Trimming stripped 7 bases from V and 5 bases from J, with 9 bases between. Germline loops: CDR1 MDHEN, CDR2 SYDVKM. The CDR3 extends over 12 amino acids. CDR3 region: CASNGLYQPQHF. The CDR3 bases are TGTGCCAGCAATGGCTTATATCAGCCCCAGCATTTT.

This chain's CDR3 is CASSLRGFVSLNSTDTQYF. The CDR3 nucleotides are TGTGCCAGCAGCCTAAGGGGGTTTGTGAGCCTGAATAGCACAGATACGCAGTATTTT. This rearrangement joins TRBV7-9 to TRBJ2-3, with D perhaps TRBD1 (6 bases). V dropped 5 bases and J dropped 0 bases, with 24 bases sitting between them. The length of the CDR3 is 19 residues. The germline CDR1 and CDR2 sequences are SEHNR and FQNEAQ (reference sequence). The whole variable domain, filled in from reference TRBV7-9 and TRBJ2-3, reads DTGVSQNPRHKITKRGQNVTFRCDPISEHNRLYWYRQTLGQGPEFLTYFQNEAQLEKSRLLSDRFSAERPKGSFSTLEIQRTEQGDSAMYLCASSLRGFVSLNSTDTQYFGPGTRLTVL.

This chain uses TRBV6-5 with TRBJ2-3, with TRBD2 identical over 8 bases. The CDR3 sequence is 15 residues long. Germline CDR1 and CDR2: MNHEY and SVGAGI. Trimming removed 3 bases from V and 4 bases from J; junction bases left unmatched: 6. CDR3: CASSYSSGSSDTQYF. CDR3 bases: TGTGCCAGCAGTTATTCCAGCGGGAGTTCAGATACGCAGTATTTT.

The CDR3 spells CASSFTGTLGEKLFF. The CDR3 coding sequence is TGTGCCAGCAGCTTTACCGGGACTTTAGGAGAAAAACTGTTTTTT. This chain links TRBV7-2 with TRBJ1-4; D possibly corresponds to TRBD1 (5 bases). CDR3 size: 15 residues. Germline-derived CDR1 and CDR2 are SGHTA and FQGNSA. V lost 3 bases and J lost 8, with 16 bases in between.

This clone appeared once. V is TRBV7-3 and J is TRBJ2-5, with D perhaps TRBD2 (6 bases). The CDR3 runs to 15 residues. V lost 6 bases and J lost 1, with 15 bases in between. CDR1 is SGHTA and CDR2 is FQGTGA in the germline V gene. The CDR3 coding sequence is TGTGCCAGCAGTCGTGGACTAAGCGTCCAAGAGACCCAGTACTTC. Residues: CASSRGLSVQETQYF.

The chain carries TRBV7-2 and TRBJ1-5; maybe TRBD1 (5 bases). CDR1 and CDR2 (germline): SGHTA, FQGNSA. This CDR3 has 15 residues. V shed 1 base and J shed 2 bases, with 9 bases lying between them. CDR3 bases: TGTGCCAGCAGCTTAGGCAGGGCCGGCAATCAGCCCCAGCATTTT. Encoded protein: CASSLGRAGNQPQHF.

V and J are TRBV6-5 and TRBJ1-2; 7 bases align to TRBD1. CDR3 size: 14 residues. Germline lookup yields CDR1 MNHEY and CDR2 SVGAGI. The V and J ends lost 6 bases and 6 bases, in that order; junction bases with no gene match: 10. The CDR3 nucleotides are TGTGCCAGCAGCCCAACGGGACAGCTCGATGGCTACACCTTC. Its protein is CASSPTGQLDGYTF.

The chain uses TRBV7-2 and TRBJ2-7; D is perhaps TRBD2 (6 bases). The CDR3 spans 14 residues. V lost 3 bases and J 3 bases, leaving 12 bases between the germline ends. Germline CDR1 SGHTA, CDR2 FQGNSA. The CDR3 loop is CASSFTGDGYEQYF. The CDR3 DNA reads as TGTGCCAGCAGCTTCACGGGAGATGGCTACGAGCAGTACTTC.

The CDR3 nucleotides read TGTGCCACCAGACAGGGGGCTGGAGAGACCCAGTACTTC. This codes for CATRQGAGETQYF. The gene calls are TRBV24-1 and TRBJ2-5; 9 bases fit TRBD1. CDR1 KGHDR and CDR2 SFDVKD come from the germline V gene. This CDR3 contains 13 residues. Trimming removed 7 bases from V and 4 bases from J; junction bases left unmatched: 3.

The chain couples TRBV4-1 to TRBJ1-1; D gene ambiguous. Per the germline V gene, CDR1 is MGHRA and CDR2 is YSYEKL. Trimming pared 3 bases from V and 0 bases from J, leaving 5 bases between. The CDR3 has 13 residues. CDR3 coding DNA: TGCGCCAGCAGCCACTTAGTGAACACTGAAGCTTTCTTT. It yields the protein CASSHLVNTEAFF.

This clone was observed a single time. V is TRBV5-5 and J is TRBJ1-1; D perhaps matches TRBD1 (6 bases). CDR1 SGHKS and CDR2 YYEKEE come from the germline V gene (reference sequence). There are 16 residues in the CDR3. The V and J ends lost 0 bases and 1 base respectively, with 13 bases between them. CDR3 protein: CASSLGPGTTNTEAFF. The DNA of the CDR3 is TGTGCCAGCAGCTTGGGCCCCGGGACAACGAACACTGAAGCTTTCTTT.

This rearrangement joins TRBV2 to TRBJ2-1, with 7 positions matching TRBD2. Per the germline V gene, CDR1 is SNHLY and CDR2 is FYNNEI. The CDR3 runs 17 residues. The trim removed 2 bases at V and 0 bases at J, leaving 7 bases unmatched. CDR3 bases: TGTGCCAGCAGTGAAAGGGGAGGGGTCAGCTCCTACAATGAGCAGTTCTTC. It codes for CASSERGGVSSYNEQFF. Full variable domain (missing parts from reference TRBV2 and TRBJ2-1): EPEVTQTPSHQVTQMGQEVILRCVPISNHLYFYWYRQILGQKVEFLVSFYNNEISEKSEIFDDQFSVERPDGSNFTLKIRSTKLEDSAMYFCASSERGGVSSYNEQFFGPGTRLTVL.

This chain joins TRBV20-1 and TRBJ1-2; D might be TRBD1 (6 bases). Germline lookup yields CDR1 DFQATT and CDR2 SNEGSKA (reference sequence). The CDR3 contains 11 residues. The V end was cut by 5 bases, the J end by 8 bases, with 12 bases between. CDR3 coding DNA: TGCAGTGCTCCAAGCAGGGGAGGCTACACCTTC. As protein: CSAPSRGGYTF.